This T cell receptor beta chain stems from a study of blood T cell repertoires in COVID-19. Across the whole study: Sites across the United States, Italy and Spain contributed samples from acute and convalescent COVID-19. T cells, B-cell-depleted T cells, or PBMCs supplied cDNA or gDNA.

Germline V lookup: CDR1 MNHGY, CDR2 SAAAGT. Trimming cost V 4 bases and J 1 base, with 17 bases left between them. This CDR3 contains 16 residues. Authors' analysis steps: Cell counts per sample came from amplifying reference gene primers. TCRdb's copy holds only in-frame clones and misses some; the assay was immunoSEQ multiplex PCR. V, J and clone size derive from that table, while D and trimming were established from the DNA sequence. The sample carries about 260,000 clones, around 87% recorded once. Source material: peripheral blood. The source of this sequence is a woman between 45 and 65 years old who had recovered from COVID-19. This chain connects TRBV6-8 to TRBJ2-7; weak D call: TRBD1 (6 bases). CDR3 DNA sequence: TGTGCCAGCAGTTCGTGGAACAGGGACCCTTCCTACGAGCAGTACTTC. This translates into CASSSWNRDPSYEQYF.